The 18 T cell receptor beta chains reported below all come from one sample, sequenced in a study of regulatory dendritic cells for organ transplantation. Allogeneic regulatory or mature dendritic cells were co-cultured for 5 days with CFSE-labeled sorted T cells at 1:10. The antigens these receptors bind are not known. Assay: immunoSEQ multiplex PCR; the TCRdb copy retains only in-frame clones and omits some. The sample yields roughly 8,500 clones, less than 75% seen once. Input material: memory CD4+ T cells from blood cultured with dendritic cells. Indicated subset: CD45RO+ memory T cells. The receptor source for this set is a human donor in good health.

In DNA form, the CDR3 reads TGTGCCAGCAGCACAACAGGGGGTCCAGAGACCCAGTACTTC. Encoded protein: CASSTTGGPETQYF. The chain has TRBV11-3 and TRBJ2-5; TRBD1 aligns across 8 bases. The CDR3 has 14 amino acids. V lost 5 bases to trimming and J lost 4 bases; unmatched junction nucleotides: 6. The V gene's germline CDR1 is SGHNT and CDR2 YENEEA.

This clone turned up a few times. The gene calls are TRBV27 and TRBJ1-5; 7 bases agree with TRBD1. CDR1 is MNHEY, CDR2 SMNVEV, per germline (reference sequence). Trimming at V came to 8 bases and at J to 3 bases, leaving 1 base not matched to a gene. This CDR3 region has 12 residues. The CDR3 protein is CASGTVNQPQHF. DNA of the CDR3: TGTGCCAGCGGGACAGTCAATCAGCCCCAGCATTTT.

The chain joins TRBV7-2 to TRBJ1-2, with unresolved D. Germline values: CDR1 SGHTA, CDR2 FQGNSA. The CDR3 totals 16 residues. Trimming shortened V by 1 base and J by 2 bases, and 14 bases separated the two germline ends. Here the CDR3 reads CASSLDTLSGNYGYTF. In DNA form, the CDR3 reads TGTGCCAGCAGCTTAGACACATTATCAGGAAACTATGGCTACACCTTC.

The gene calls are TRBV11-2 and TRBJ1-1; 8 nucleotides match TRBD1. The germline V gene has CDR1 SGHAT and CDR2 FQNNGV. With 3 bases clipped from V and 4 bases from J, the junction kept 4 bases outside the gene matches. The CDR3 extends over 14 amino acids. CDR3 protein: CASSFTDRGTEAFF. CDR3 in DNA: TGTGCCAGCAGCTTCACCGACAGGGGCACTGAAGCTTTCTTT.

This clone was picked up a small number of times. The gene calls are TRBV4-1 and TRBJ2-2; D call uncertain. Germline lookup yields CDR1 MGHRA and CDR2 YSYEKL. V lost 4 bases and J lost 8, with 8 bases in between. There are 12 residues in the CDR3. CDR3 sequence reads: CASSRYAGELFF. CDR3 coding DNA: TGCGCCAGCAGCCGATATGCGGGGGAGCTGTTTTTT.

This chain uses TRBV9 with TRBJ2-2, with unresolved D. Germline V gives CDR1 SGDLS, CDR2 YYNGEE. V gave up 4 bases and J gave up 8 bases, with 12 bases separating them. The CDR3 is made up of 13 amino acids. The CDR3 here is CASSPDTVGELFF. The CDR3, as DNA: TGTGCCAGCAGCCCTGACACCGTTGGGGAGCTGTTTTTT.

This clone is judged medium-sized. V is TRBV9 and J is TRBJ2-2; 9 positions match TRBD2. V lost 1 base to trimming and J lost 6 bases; unmatched junction nucleotides: 4. The CDR3 runs 15 residues. Germline loops: CDR1 SGDLS, CDR2 YYNGEE. In DNA form, the CDR3 reads TGTGCCAGCAGCGTAACCGGCGGGGGGGCCGGGGAGCTGTTTTTT. Translated: CASSVTGGGAGELFF.

The chain is built from TRBV11-2 and TRBJ2-1; TRBD2 matches 7 bases. Germline trimming cut 0 bases from V and 0 bases from J; bases unmatched to any gene: 2. Germline V gives CDR1 SGHAT, CDR2 FQNNGV. This CDR3 has 16 residues. CDR3 coding DNA: TGTGCCAGCAGCTTAGAACCGGGGGGCTCCTACAATGAGCAGTTCTTC. It translates to CASSLEPGGSYNEQFF.

This clone is termed medium-sized. The chain links TRBV6-1 to TRBJ1-6; 11 positions match TRBD1. Germline trimming cut 8 bases from V and 9 bases from J; bases unmatched to any gene: 3. CDR3 size: 13 residues. CDR1 and CDR2 from the germline V gene are MNHNS and SASEGT. The CDR3 bases are TGTGCCAGCCGGACAGGGGGCGTTTCACCCCTCCACTTT. This gives the protein CASRTGGVSPLHF.

This chain uses TRBV18 with TRBJ2-1; 13 nucleotides line up with TRBD2. V was pared by 5 bases and J by 3 bases, with 7 bases of the junction left unmatched. The CDR3 length is 17 residues. Looked up from germline, CDR1 is KGHSH and CDR2 is LQKENI. CDR3 DNA: TGTGCCAGCTCATCCGGACTAGCGGGGGACTTCTACAATGAGCAGTTCTTC. It is translated as CASSSGLAGDFYNEQFF.

This clone is a singleton in its sample. The chain combines TRBV6-4 with TRBJ1-1, with no clear D. V shed 6 bases and J shed 1 base, with 12 bases lying between them. The CDR3 extends over 14 amino acids. Germline values: CDR1 MRHNA, CDR2 SNTAGT. In DNA form, the CDR3 reads TGTGCCAGCAGCTCTTCCCCGGGGAACACTGAAGCTTTCTTT. Its protein is CASSSSPGNTEAFF.

This chain links TRBV5-1 with TRBJ2-1; possible D gene TRBD1, 6 bases. Germline-derived CDR1 and CDR2 are SGHRS and YFSETQ. Deletions cut 4 bases from V and 5 bases from J, with 19 bases between. The CDR3 is 16 amino acids. The CDR3, as DNA: TGCGCCAGCAGCCCCCAGCCCGGACAGAGTCACAATGAGCAGTTCTTC. Amino acid sequence: CASSPQPGQSHNEQFF. Using reference TRBV5-1 and TRBJ2-1 for the parts outside the CDR3, the full variable domain is KAGVTQTPRYLIKTRGQQVTLSCSPISGHRSVSWYQQTPGQGLQFLFEYFSETQRNKGNFPGRFSGRQFSNSRSEMNVSTLELGDSALYLCASSPQPGQSHNEQFFGPGTRLTVL.

The chain couples TRBV11-1 to TRBJ2-5, with 9 bases lining up with TRBD2. V lost 1 base, J lost 9 bases, and 12 bases stayed unmatched. The CDR3 sequence is 16 residues long. Germline V lookup: CDR1 SGHAT, CDR2 FQDESV (reference sequence). In DNA form, the CDR3 reads TGTGCCAGCAGCTTAGGAGGCGGGGGGGAGCTGAGCCCCCAGTACTTC. Protein: CASSLGGGGELSPQYF.

The chain has TRBV2 and TRBJ1-2; a possible D gene is TRBD1 (5 bases). The CDR3 consists of 13 residues. V dropped 2 bases and J dropped 4 bases, with 8 bases sitting between them. In germline, CDR1 is SNHLY, CDR2 FYNNEI. The CDR3 region has the DNA TGTGCCAGCAGTGAACAGGGCAGCTATGGCTACACCTTC. As protein: CASSEQGSYGYTF.

This chain joins TRBV5-1 and TRBJ2-7; D possibly corresponds to TRBD2 (5 bases). Trimming took off 4 bases at V and 3 bases at J, with 17 bases between the two ends. From germline, CDR1 is SGHRS and CDR2 YFSETQ. This CDR3 spans 15 amino acids. CDR3 loop: CASSQLRRSLYEQYF. CDR3 nucleotide sequence: TGCGCCAGCAGCCAATTAAGGAGGTCACTCTACGAGCAGTACTTC.

This clone was observed a handful of times. The chain joins TRBV15 to TRBJ2-3; 15 bases align to TRBD2. Germline V gene lookup returns CDR1 LNHNV and CDR2 YYDKDF (reference sequence). The CDR3 loop spans 19 amino acids. The trim removed 1 base at V and 6 bases at J, leaving 11 bases unmatched. In nucleotides, the CDR3 is TGTGCCACCAGCAGAGTGGGGTGGACTAGCGGGGGGGCCTGGGATACGCAGTATTTT. This sequence encodes CATSRVGWTSGGAWDTQYF.

The chain uses TRBV7-2 and TRBJ1-5; TRBD1 matches at 7 bases. The germline CDR1 and CDR2 sequences are SGHTA and FQGNSA. J was trimmed by 11 bases and V by 4 bases; bases with no gene match: 11. The CDR3 is 14 residues long. The CDR3 sequence: CASSSDRIRGTQHF. Written as DNA, the CDR3 is TGTGCCAGCAGCTCCGACAGGATCAGGGGGACCCAGCATTTT.

The chain employs TRBV29-1 and TRBJ2-5, with D perhaps matching TRBD2 (5 bases). V was clipped by 3 bases and J by 6 bases, with 20 bases between them. CDR3 length: 15 amino acids. CDR1 and CDR2 (germline): SQVTM, ANQGSEA. CDR3: CSVEKRGHSTKTQYF. For the CDR3, the DNA is TGCAGCGTTGAGAAACGGGGTCATTCAACGAAGACCCAGTACTTC.